The 26 T cell receptor beta chains reported below all come from one sample, sequenced in a study of CD39 and CD103 CD8 tumor-infiltrating T cells. Measured with immunoSEQ multiplex PCR; TCRdb has only the in-frame clones, and not every one. Altogether over 15,000 clones are present, about 89% being singletons, with the ten largest covering around 4%. Sequenced sample: CD8+ T cells sorted from blood. The subset is: total memory CD8 T cells (CD45RA-CCR7+/-) from blood or uninvolved lymph node. The receptor set was obtained from a human donor with head and neck squamous cell carcinoma.

The chain employs TRBV6-5 and TRBJ2-2; tentatively, D is TRBD1 or TRBD2 (5 bases each). This CDR3 has 12 residues. The V gene's germline CDR1 is MNHEY and CDR2 SVGAGI. The ends were cut back, 8 bases at V and 6 bases at J, with 10 bases in the middle. This CDR3 is CASHRGAGELFF. The CDR3 DNA follows: TGTGCCAGCCATAGGGGAGCCGGGGAGCTGTTTTTT.

The gene calls are TRBV4-2 and TRBJ2-2, with D perhaps matching TRBD1 (5 bases). Germline loops: CDR1 LGHNA, CDR2 YNFKEQ. Deletions cut 0 bases from V and 1 base from J, with 9 bases between. CDR3 length equals 16 residues. CDR3: CASSQDRVGNTGELFF. The CDR3 nucleotides read TGTGCCAGCAGCCAAGACAGGGTGGGGAACACCGGGGAGCTGTTTTTT.

The chain recombines TRBV19 with TRBJ1-1, with TRBD1 as a possible D gene (5 bases). Germline loops: CDR1 LNHDA, CDR2 SQIVND (reference sequence). V was trimmed by 5 bases and J by 1 base, leaving 11 bases between them. The CDR3 spans 14 residues. In nucleotides, the CDR3 is TGTGCCAGTAGTTGGGCAGGGCGGAACACTGAAGCTTTCTTT. Encoded protein: CASSWAGRNTEAFF.

The rearrangement joins TRBV9 to TRBJ1-3; TRBD1 aligns across 7 bases. CDR1 and CDR2 from the germline V gene are SGDLS and YYNGEE. This CDR3 comprises 18 residues. The junction had 13 bases not matched to a gene; V was cut back by 3 bases and J by 1 base. CDR3: CASSDTKVKTGSGNTIYF. CDR3 in DNA: TGTGCCAGCAGCGATACGAAAGTTAAGACAGGGTCTGGAAACACCATATATTTT.

The rearrangement uses TRBV18 and TRBJ1-2; the match to TRBD1 covers 9 bases. J lost 4 bases, V lost 5 bases, and 8 bases had no gene match. The CDR3 covers 15 residues. Looked up from germline, CDR1 is KGHSH and CDR2 is LQKENI. The DNA of the CDR3 is TGTGCCAGCTCATCGGGGACAGGGCTGTTCTATGGCTACACCTTC. Its translation: CASSSGTGLFYGYTF.

The V call is TRBV7-8, the J call TRBJ2-7; no clear D. This CDR3 is 13 amino acids long. Trimming left V 5 bases short and J 2 bases short, with 10 bases between. The germline CDR1 and CDR2 sequences are SGHVS and FQNEAQ. The CDR3 loop reads CASSPPGTYEQYF. CDR3 nucleotides: TGTGCCAGCAGCCCACCGGGCACCTACGAGCAGTACTTC.

This rearrangement joins TRBV11-2 to TRBJ2-7, with D possibly TRBD2 on 5 matching bases. Germline V gene sequence: CDR1 SGHAT, CDR2 FQNNGV. This CDR3 is built from 14 residues. The V end was cut by 3 bases, the J end by 0 bases, with 9 bases between. Here the CDR3 reads CASSFTGSSYEQYF. The CDR3, as DNA: TGTGCCAGCAGCTTCACTGGGAGCTCCTACGAGCAGTACTTC.

The table lists this clone with a count of one. The chain couples TRBV29-1 to TRBJ2-7; D not certain. Germline CDR1 reads SQVTM; CDR2 reads ANQGSEA. Deletions cut 4 bases from V and 5 bases from J, with 15 bases between. This CDR3 has 13 amino acids. The CDR3 reads CSVGGTRRNEQYF. The CDR3 bases are TGCAGCGTTGGGGGAACCCGCCGGAACGAGCAGTACTTC.

This chain's CDR3 is CASIRDPNTGELFF. The CDR3 nucleotides are TGTGCCAGCATTAGAGACCCGAACACCGGGGAGCTGTTTTTT. The chain combines TRBV28 with TRBJ2-2; D gene uncertain. Germline V gene lookup returns CDR1 MDHEN and CDR2 SYDVKM. With 7 bases removed from V and 0 bases from J, the gap between germline ends came to 9 bases. This CDR3 is 14 amino acids long. Together with reference TRBV28 and TRBJ2-2, the CDR3 gives the full variable domain: DVKVTQSSRYLVKRTGEKVFLECVQDMDHENMFWYRQDPGLGLRLIYFSYDVKMKEKGDIPEGYSVSREKKERFSLILESASTNQTSMYLCASIRDPNTGELFFGEGSRLTVL.

This clone was recorded only once. The chain has TRBV28 and TRBJ2-7, with 7 bases matching TRBD1. Trimming took 9 bases from V and 2 from J; bases not matched to a gene: 7. Germline loops: CDR1 MDHEN, CDR2 SYDVKM. The CDR3 has 13 amino acids. In nucleotides, the CDR3 is TGTGCCAGTCTGGGGGACAGAGCCTACGAGCAGTACTTC. This sequence encodes CASLGDRAYEQYF.

The chain joins TRBV5-1 to TRBJ2-3; D might be TRBD2 (6 bases). The CDR3 spans 16 residues. V was clipped by 3 bases and J by 1 base, with 15 bases between them. The V gene's germline CDR1 is SGHRS and CDR2 YFSETQ. CDR3 coding DNA: TGCGCCAGCAGCTCCCGCGGCGGGGACCGCACAGATACGCAGTATTTT. This encodes CASSSRGGDRTDTQYF. Full variable domain (missing parts from reference TRBV5-1 and TRBJ2-3): KAGVTQTPRYLIKTRGQQVTLSCSPISGHRSVSWYQQTPGQGLQFLFEYFSETQRNKGNFPGRFSGRQFSNSRSEMNVSTLELGDSALYLCASSSRGGDRTDTQYFGPGTRLTVL.

The genes are TRBV7-9 and TRBJ2-5, with D hard to call. The CDR3 is 13 residues long. Trimming removed 3 bases from V and 1 base from J, with 6 bases in between. CDR1 is SEHNR, CDR2 FQNEAQ, per germline (reference sequence). The CDR3 region has the DNA TGTGCCAGCAGCTTTTTTACCCAAGAGACCCAGTACTTC. Amino acid sequence: CASSFFTQETQYF.

V usage is TRBV28 and J usage is TRBJ2-7; TRBD1 is a possible D gene (6 bases). Looked up from germline, CDR1 is MDHEN and CDR2 is SYDVKM. Trimming removed 5 bases from V and 6 bases from J, with 17 bases in between. This CDR3 has 14 residues. The CDR3 DNA reads TGTGCCAGCAGTATGGAACAGGGTTGGGGCGAGCAGTACTTC. It translates to CASSMEQGWGEQYF.

The genes are TRBV9 and TRBJ2-7; D may correspond to TRBD1 or TRBD2 (5 bases each). Germline V lookup: CDR1 SGDLS, CDR2 YYNGEE. The V and J ends lost 0 bases and 4 bases respectively, with 14 bases between them. The CDR3 covers 15 residues. The CDR3 loop reads CASSVEAGRGYEQYF. The CDR3 DNA follows: TGTGCCAGCAGCGTAGAGGCAGGGAGAGGGTACGAGCAGTACTTC.

The V gene is TRBV9, the J gene TRBJ2-4; maybe TRBD2 (6 bases). This CDR3 spans 15 amino acids. With 3 bases removed from V and 3 bases from J, the gap between germline ends came to 13 bases. Germline-derived CDR1 and CDR2 are SGDLS and YYNGEE. CDR3 nucleotides: TGTGCCAGCAGCGAGGGCCCGGACTACAAAAACATTCAGTACTTC. Translating it yields CASSEGPDYKNIQYF. The full variable domain, in which reference TRBV9 and TRBJ2-4 provide the parts outside the CDR3, is DSGVTQTPKHLITATGQRVTLRCSPRSGDLSVYWYQQSLDQGLQFLIQYYNGEERAKGNILERFSAQQFPDLHSELNLSSLELGDSALYFCASSEGPDYKNIQYFGAGTRLSVL.

CDR3 coding DNA: TGTGCCAGCAGTGAATGGGGGACTAGCGATACTCAAGAGACCCAGTACTTC. Residues: CASSEWGTSDTQETQYF. This chain joins TRBV25-1 and TRBJ2-5; TRBD2 matches at 10 bases. J gave up 2 bases and V 1 base, and 7 bases lay outside the gene matches. The CDR3 spans 17 residues. In germline, CDR1 is MGHDK, CDR2 SYGVNS.

The chain joins TRBV15 to TRBJ2-1; no firm D call. V was cut by 0 bases and J by 4 bases, with 7 bases left in between. Germline CDR1 reads LNHNV; CDR2 reads YYDKDF (reference sequence). The CDR3 extends over 14 amino acids. DNA of the CDR3: TGTGCCACCAGCAGAGAAACCGGATACAATGAGCAGTTCTTC. This translates into CATSRETGYNEQFF.

The chain links TRBV19 to TRBJ1-1; D not certain. Germline-derived CDR1 and CDR2 are LNHDA and SQIVND (reference sequence). Trimming left V 4 bases short and J 0 bases short, with 12 bases between. The CDR3 length is 15 residues. CDR3 loop: CASSTWTGMNTEAFF. The CDR3 bases are TGTGCCAGTAGTACATGGACGGGCATGAACACTGAAGCTTTCTTT.

This clone was recorded once. The gene calls are TRBV5-8 and TRBJ1-6, with D tentatively TRBD1 (5 bases). The ends were cut back, 1 base at V and 10 bases at J, with 15 bases in the middle. Germline CDR1 and CDR2: SGHTS and YDEGEE. This CDR3 comprises 15 residues. For the CDR3, the DNA is TGTGCCAGCAGCTTGTCGCAGGGTTACCGGTCACCCCTCCACTTT. Amino acids: CASSLSQGYRSPLHF.

In this sample, this clone turned up once. J is TRBJ1-2 and V is TRBV4-2; possibly TRBD1 for D (6 bases). Trimming left V 0 bases short and J 10 bases short, with 15 bases between. From germline, CDR1 is LGHNA and CDR2 YNFKEQ. The CDR3 sequence is 14 residues long. The chain's CDR3 is CASSQDSGGGYYTF. The CDR3 DNA reads as TGTGCCAGCAGCCAAGATTCCGGGGGGGGCTACTACACCTTC.

The chain uses TRBV28 and TRBJ1-1, with D possibly matching TRBD1 (5 bases). CDR1 MDHEN and CDR2 SYDVKM come from the germline V gene. The V end lost 5 bases, the J end lost 1 base, and 14 bases lay between the germline ends. The CDR3 sequence is 15 residues long. CDR3 amino acids: CASSLWGPRNTEAFF. CDR3 coding DNA: TGTGCCAGCAGTCTTTGGGGACCTCGGAACACTGAAGCTTTCTTT.

The chain is built from TRBV7-9 and TRBJ2-3, with D unresolved. This CDR3 spans 14 amino acids. CDR1 and CDR2 (germline): SEHNR, FQNEAQ (reference sequence). V lost 2 bases and J lost 1, with 7 bases in between. DNA of the CDR3: TGTGCCAGCAGCTTACCGTCAGGCACAGATACGCAGTATTTT. Its translation: CASSLPSGTDTQYF.

The J gene is TRBJ1-3, the V gene TRBV13; no firm D call. V was cut by 4 bases and J by 2 bases, with 15 bases left in between. The CDR3 covers 16 residues. CDR1 PRHDT and CDR2 FYEKMQ come from the germline V gene (reference sequence). The CDR3 here is CASSSYDLATGNTIYF. Here the CDR3 DNA reads TGTGCCAGCAGCTCCTATGACCTGGCTACTGGAAACACCATATATTTT.

This clone was seen a few times. The V gene is TRBV5-1, the J gene TRBJ1-1; TRBD1 is a possible D gene (5 bases). Trimming removed 4 bases at V and 0 bases at J, with 7 bases between. The CDR3 runs to 13 residues. CDR1 and CDR2 from the germline V gene are SGHRS and YFSETQ. DNA of the CDR3: TGCGCCAGCAGCGGGGACCTGAACACTGAAGCTTTCTTT. Amino acids: CASSGDLNTEAFF.

The CDR3 DNA reads TGTGCCAGCAGCGGGGCCGGGACAGGGGACGGCTACACCTTC. It encodes CASSGAGTGDGYTF. V usage is TRBV9 and J usage is TRBJ1-2, with 10 bases lining up with TRBD1. Germline CDR1 reads SGDLS; CDR2 reads YYNGEE. Trimming took 3 bases from V and 8 from J; bases not matched to a gene: 7. This CDR3 spans 14 amino acids.

The chain uses TRBV6-1 and TRBJ1-2, with D uncertain. The CDR3 runs 14 residues. Trimming stripped 7 bases from V and 7 bases from J, with 19 bases between. Germline CDR1 and CDR2: MNHNS and SASEGT. CDR3 protein: CASTPGISTIGYTF. In nucleotides, the CDR3 is TGTGCCAGCACCCCCGGAATCTCCACTATTGGCTACACCTTC.